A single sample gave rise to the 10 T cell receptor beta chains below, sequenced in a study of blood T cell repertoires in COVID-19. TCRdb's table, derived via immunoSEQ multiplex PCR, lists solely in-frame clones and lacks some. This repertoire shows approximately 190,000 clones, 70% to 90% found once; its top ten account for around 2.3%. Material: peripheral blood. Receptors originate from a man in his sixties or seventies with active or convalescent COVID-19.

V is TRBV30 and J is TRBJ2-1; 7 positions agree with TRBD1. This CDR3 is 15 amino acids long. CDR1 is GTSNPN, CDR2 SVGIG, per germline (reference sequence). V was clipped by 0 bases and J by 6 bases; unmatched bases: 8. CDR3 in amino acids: CAWSVFGTASNEQFF. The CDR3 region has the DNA TGTGCCTGGAGTGTCTTTGGGACAGCCAGCAATGAGCAGTTCTTC.

The CDR3 DNA reads as TGTGCCAGCAGTCCAACCGACAGACATGAAGCTTTCTTT. It yields the protein CASSPTDRHEAFF. The chain uses TRBV7-2 and TRBJ1-1; a weak D match, TRBD1 (5 bases). The CDR3 consists of 13 residues. Germline V gene data show CDR1 as SGHTA and CDR2 as FQGNSA. The V end was cut by 6 bases, the J end by 7 bases, with 15 bases between.

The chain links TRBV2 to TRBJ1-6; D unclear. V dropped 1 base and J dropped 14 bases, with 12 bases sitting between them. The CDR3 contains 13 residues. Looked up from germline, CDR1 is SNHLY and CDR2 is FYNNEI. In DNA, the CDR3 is TGTGCCAGCAGTGAAGAGCTATCCGCGACCCTCCACTTT. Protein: CASSEELSATLHF.

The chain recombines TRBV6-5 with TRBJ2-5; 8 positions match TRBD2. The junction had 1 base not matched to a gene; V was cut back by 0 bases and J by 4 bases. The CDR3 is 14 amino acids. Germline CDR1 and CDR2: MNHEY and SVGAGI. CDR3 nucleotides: TGTGCCAGCAGTTACTCGGCGGGGGGAGAGACCCAGTACTTC. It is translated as CASSYSAGGETQYF.

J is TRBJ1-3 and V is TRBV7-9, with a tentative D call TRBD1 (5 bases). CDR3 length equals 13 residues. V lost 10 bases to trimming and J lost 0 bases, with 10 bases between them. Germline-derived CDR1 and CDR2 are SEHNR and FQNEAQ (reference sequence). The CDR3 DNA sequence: TGTGCCACTGGGGCCAGCTCTGGAAACACCATATATTTT. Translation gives CATGASSGNTIYF. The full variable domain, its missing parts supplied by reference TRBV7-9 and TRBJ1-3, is DTGVSQNPRHKITKRGQNVTFRCDPISEHNRLYWYRQTLGQGPEFLTYFQNEAQLEKSRLLSDRFSAERPKGSFSTLEIQRTEQGDSAMYLCATGASSGNTIYFGEGSWLTVV.

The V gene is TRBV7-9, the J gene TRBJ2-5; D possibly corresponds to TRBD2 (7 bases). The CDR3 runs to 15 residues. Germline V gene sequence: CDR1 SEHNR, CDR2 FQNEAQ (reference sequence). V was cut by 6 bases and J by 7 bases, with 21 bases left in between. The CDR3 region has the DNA TGTGCCAGCAGTTCTTCTAGGGGGGGTTTGCCGACCCAGTACTTC. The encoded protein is CASSSSRGGLPTQYF.

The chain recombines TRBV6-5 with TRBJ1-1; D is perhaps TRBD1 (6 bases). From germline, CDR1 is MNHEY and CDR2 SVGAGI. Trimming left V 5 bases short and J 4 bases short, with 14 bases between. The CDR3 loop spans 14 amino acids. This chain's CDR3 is CASSPRGGGTEAFF. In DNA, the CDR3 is TGTGCCAGCAGTCCAAGGGGGGGAGGCACTGAAGCTTTCTTT.

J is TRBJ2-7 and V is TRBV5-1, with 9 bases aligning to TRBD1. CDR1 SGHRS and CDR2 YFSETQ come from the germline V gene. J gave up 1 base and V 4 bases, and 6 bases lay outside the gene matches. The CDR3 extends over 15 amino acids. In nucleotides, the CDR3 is TGCGCCAGCAGCGAGCAGGGGACAGGGTCCTACGAGCAGTACTTC. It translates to CASSEQGTGSYEQYF. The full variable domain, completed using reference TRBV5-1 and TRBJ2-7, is KAGVTQTPRYLIKTRGQQVTLSCSPISGHRSVSWYQQTPGQGLQFLFEYFSETQRNKGNFPGRFSGRQFSNSRSEMNVSTLELGDSALYLCASSEQGTGSYEQYFGPGTRLTVT.

The CDR3 sequence: CASSQEADVTTGELFF. The CDR3 region has the DNA TGCGCCAGCAGCCAAGAAGCGGACGTCACCACCGGGGAGCTGTTTTTT. The chain joins TRBV4-1 to TRBJ2-2; D is perhaps TRBD2 (5 bases). CDR1 is MGHRA and CDR2 is YSYEKL in the germline V gene. The CDR3 has 16 residues. V was pared by 0 bases and J by 4 bases, with 12 bases between.

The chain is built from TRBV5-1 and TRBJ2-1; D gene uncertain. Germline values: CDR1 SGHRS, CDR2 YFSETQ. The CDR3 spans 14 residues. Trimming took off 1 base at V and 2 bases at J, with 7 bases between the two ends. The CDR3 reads CASSLLATYNEQFF. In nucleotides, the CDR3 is TGCGCCAGCAGCTTGCTGGCCACCTACAATGAGCAGTTCTTC.